The 26 T cell receptor beta chains listed next were all sequenced from one sample in a study of breast tumors, draining lymph nodes, adjacent tissues. TCRdb passed the multiplex PCR reads through MiXCR, listing each CDR3 protein once. The repertoire holds 15,000 or so distinct CDR3 sequences, roughly 44% seen once, with about 28% in the top ten. Input material: tumor-adjacent breast tissue. The source is a female donor with breast cancer. Some clones in this sample may be carry-over from other donors' samples.

The V and J genes are TRBV7-2 and TRBJ2-5, with 11 bases aligning to TRBD2. CDR1 and CDR2 from the germline V gene are SGHTA and FQGNSA. Unmatched junction bases numbered 11, after V lost 3 bases and J lost 5 bases. This CDR3 has 17 amino acids. The CDR3 is CASSFQTSGTAGETQYF. The DNA of the CDR3 is TGTGCCAGCAGCTTCCAGACTAGCGGGACCGCCGGGGAGACCCAGTACTTC.

In its sample, this clonotype was seen many times. The CDR3 DNA reads as TGTGCCAGCAGCCCCGGTGCGGGGGCTGGGGAGCAGTACTTC. Encoded protein: CASSPGAGAGEQYF. The rearrangement joins TRBV9 to TRBJ2-7, with D perhaps matching TRBD2 (7 bases). V was pared by 4 bases and J by 7 bases, with 18 bases between. The CDR3 extends over 14 amino acids. Germline V lookup: CDR1 SGDLS, CDR2 YYNGEE.

A note on this clonotype: Sequence at one end of the junction differs from germline and may be a read error. The V gene is TRBV4-2, the J gene TRBJ2-7, with 9 bases matching TRBD1. Germline V gives CDR1 LGHNA, CDR2 YNFKEQ. The CDR3 has 14 residues. The CDR3 DNA is TGTGCCAGTAGCCTGGGACAGGGTCGCTACGAGCAGTACTTC. Protein product: CASSLGQGRYEQYF.

This clonotype appeared many times. The rearrangement uses TRBV7-2 and TRBJ2-3; D might be TRBD1 (6 bases). The CDR3 has 19 amino acids. Germline CDR1 SGHTA, CDR2 FQGNSA. Trimming shortened V by 1 base and J by 0 bases, and 20 bases separated the two germline ends. The CDR3 loop is CASSLVGQGSALSTDTQYF. The CDR3 DNA follows: TGTGCCAGCAGCTTAGTGGGGCAGGGGTCTGCCCTTAGCACAGATACGCAGTATTTT.

This clonotype was observed at least ten times. The V and J genes are TRBV6-2 or TRBV6-3 and TRBJ2-1; D gene unclear. V lost 0 bases and J 4 bases, leaving 13 bases between the germline ends. The germline gives CDR1 MNHEY, CDR2 SVGEGT. This CDR3 region has 16 residues. CDR3 protein: CASSYSSSRPYNEQFF. The CDR3 nucleotides are TGTGCCAGCAGTTACTCGAGTTCGCGACCGTACAATGAGCAGTTCTTC.

In regard to this clonotype: The DNA is left out, because the CDR3 cannot be placed on it with certainty; the CDR3 is given as TCRdb lists it. This chain links TRBV5-5 with TRBJ1-3; the table assigns TRBD1, which was not confirmed against the DNA. Germline V gives CDR1 SGHKS, CDR2 YYEKEE (reference sequence). The CDR3 has 21 amino acids, counting both end residues. The CDR3 here is CASSGGQAAREQYFGPGTIYF.

J is TRBJ2-7 and V is TRBV11-3; D is perhaps TRBD2 (7 bases). The germline V and J ends were trimmed by 4 bases and 2 bases, with 15 bases remaining between them. Germline values: CDR1 SGHNT, CDR2 YENEEA. This CDR3 region has 15 residues. DNA for the CDR3: TGTGCCAGCAGCTCCCGTCGGGGGGCAACCTACGAGCAGTACTTC. This codes for CASSSRRGATYEQYF.

This clonotype ranks as hyperexpanded. The J gene is TRBJ2-7, the V gene TRBV5-5, with 12 bases aligning to TRBD1. CDR1 and CDR2 from the germline V gene are SGHKS and YYEKEE (reference sequence). The CDR3 is made up of 14 amino acids. V dropped 4 bases and J dropped 7; count of bases not matched to a gene: 6. Here the CDR3 reads CASSGGQGAREQYF. CDR3 coding DNA: TGTGCCAGCAGCGGGGGACAGGGGGCGCGGGAGCAGTACTTC.

This clonotype was observed once. The CDR3 sequence: CATTLANYGYTF. The CDR3, as DNA: TGTGCCACCACACTCGCTAACTATGGCTACACCTTC. The J gene is TRBJ1-2, the V gene TRBV6-1, with D uncertain. V lost 10 bases and J 0 bases, leaving 9 bases between the germline ends. This CDR3 has 12 residues. CDR1 and CDR2 from the germline V gene are MNHNS and SASEGT.

The rearrangement joins TRBV14 to TRBJ1-2; TRBD1 matches 7 bases. Unmatched junction bases numbered 10, after V lost 3 bases and J lost 6 bases. CDR1 and CDR2 (germline): SGHDN, FVKESK. CDR3 size: 15 residues. Here the CDR3 DNA reads TGTGCCAGCAGCCACGTGGGACAGTCGCAAAATGGCTACACCTTC. It encodes CASSHVGQSQNGYTF. Filled out from reference TRBV14 and TRBJ1-2, the complete variable domain reads EAGVTQFPSHSVIEKGQTVTLRCDPISGHDNLYWYRRVMGKEIKFLLHFVKESKQDESGMPNNRFLAERTGGTYSTLKVQPAELEDSGVYFCASSHVGQSQNGYTFGSGTRLTVV.

The chain joins TRBV7-8 to TRBJ2-7; 9 bases are a match to TRBD1. The length of the CDR3 is 17 residues. Trimming removed 0 bases from V and 4 bases from J; junction bases left unmatched: 10. Germline V CDR1 and CDR2: SGHVS, FQNEAQ. The CDR3 DNA sequence: TGTGCCAGCAGCTTAGCAAGGGGGGGGACAGGGAAATACGAGCAGTACTTC. Translated: CASSLARGGTGKYEQYF.

Comment on this clonotype: A read error may account for a junction end that differs from germline. The chain recombines TRBV7-8 with TRBJ1-3, with a possible D match to TRBD1 (5 bases). The CDR3 contains 15 residues. From germline, CDR1 is SGHVS and CDR2 FQNEAQ. The CDR3 protein is CASSLRARNGNTLHF. The CDR3 bases are TGTGCCAGCAGCCTCAGGGCCCGCAATGGAAACACCCTACATTTT.

About this clonotype itself: A junction end diverges from the germline sequence, so it may reflect a read error. The V and J genes are TRBV7-7 and TRBJ2-5; 7 bases map to TRBD2. CDR3 length: 15 amino acids. The V gene's germline CDR1 is SSHAT and CDR2 FNYEAQ (reference sequence). The CDR3 here is CASSLAGREGETQYF. The CDR3 DNA is TGTGCTAGCAGCTTAGCAGGGAGGGAGGGAGAGACCCAGTACTTC.

The V gene is TRBV7-9, the J gene TRBJ2-7, with unresolved D. The germline V gene has CDR1 SEHNR and CDR2 FQNEAQ (reference sequence). The CDR3 contains 13 residues. With 1 base removed from V and 2 bases from J, the gap between germline ends came to 6 bases. The CDR3 region is CASSLETTYEQYF. As DNA, the CDR3 is TGTGCCAGCAGCTTAGAGACAACCTACGAGCAGTACTTC.

This CDR3 reads CASSLGVADTQYF. CDR3 bases: TGTGCCAGCAGCTTGGGTGTGGCAGATACGCAGTATTTT. The chain has TRBV5-6 and TRBJ2-3; D gene uncertain. This CDR3 comprises 13 residues. Germline V lookup: CDR1 SGHDT, CDR2 YYEEEE. The ends were cut back, 0 bases at V and 4 bases at J, with 6 bases in the middle. Full variable domain (remainder filled in from reference TRBV5-6 and TRBJ2-3): DAGVTQSPTHLIKTRGQQVTLRCSPKSGHDTVSWYQQALGQGPQFIFQYYEEEERQRGNFPDRFSGHQFPNYSSELNVNALLLGDSALYLCASSLGVADTQYFGPGTRLTVL.

This clonotype was observed at least ten times. The genes are TRBV7-3 and TRBJ2-5; 8 positions agree with TRBD1. This CDR3 contains 20 residues. Looked up from germline, CDR1 is SGHTA and CDR2 is FQGTGA. Trimming took 4 bases from V and 0 from J; bases not matched to a gene: 19. Here the CDR3 reads CASSYHGGQGRRLNQETQYF. The CDR3 region has the DNA TGTGCCAGCAGCTACCACGGCGGACAGGGAAGGCGACTTAACCAAGAGACCCAGTACTTC.

This clonotype was detected many times. The junction does not match germline at one end; this may be a read error. V and J are TRBV7-2 and TRBJ2-2, with unresolved D. CDR3 size: 14 residues. Germline V lookup: CDR1 SGHTA, CDR2 FQGNSA. CDR3 in DNA: TGTGCCAGCAGCTTAGGGGTGAACGCCGGGGAGCTGTTTTTT. Translation gives CASSLGVNAGELFF. Together with reference TRBV7-2 and TRBJ2-2, the CDR3 gives the full variable domain: GAGVSQSPSNKVTEKGKDVELRCDPISGHTALYWYRQSLGQGLEFLIYFQGNSAPDKSGLPSDRFSAERTGGSVSTLTIQRTQQEDSAVYLCASSLGVNAGELFFGEGSRLTVL.

This clonotype was observed at least ten times. Relative to the germline gene, one junction end is altered; a read error may explain this. DNA of the CDR3: TGCGCCAGCAGCTCACTGACAGGGCAAGACACCCAGTACTTC. It is translated as CASSSLTGQDTQYF. The chain joins TRBV5-1 to TRBJ2-5; TRBD1 agrees at 7 bases. Per germline, CDR1 SGHRS and CDR2 YFSETQ. This CDR3 has 14 residues.

This clonotype is medium-sized in the sample. This chain uses TRBV20-1 with TRBJ1-6, with D maybe TRBD1 (5 bases). The germline CDR1 and CDR2 sequences are DFQATT and SNEGSKA (reference sequence). This CDR3 spans 14 amino acids. V lost 1 base to trimming and J lost 9 bases, with 13 bases between them. Here the CDR3 DNA reads TGCAGTGCTAGAGTTGTTAGGGGAGGTTCACCCCTCCACTTT. Translating it yields CSARVVRGGSPLHF.

This clonotype was counted ten times or more. The chain has TRBV27 and TRBJ2-3, with 9 bases that match TRBD2. The CDR3 is made up of 17 amino acids. Germline CDR1 and CDR2: MNHEY and SMNVEV (reference sequence). The J segment lost 1 base and the V segment lost 5 bases, leaving 10 bases of the junction unmatched. The CDR3 is CASSIIAGVQGTDTQYF. The DNA of the CDR3 is TGTGCCAGCAGTATTATAGCGGGAGTACAAGGCACAGATACGCAGTATTTT.

The J gene is TRBJ1-2, the V gene TRBV12-3 or TRBV12-4, with 12 bases aligning to TRBD1. V dropped 0 bases and J dropped 8; count of bases not matched to a gene: 13. The CDR3 consists of 18 residues. In DNA form, the CDR3 reads TGTGCCAGCAGTTTAGCCCTGCCGCCGGGACAGGGGGCAGAGGGCTACACCTTC. It is translated as CASSLALPPGQGAEGYTF.

This clonotype was counted at least ten times. The rearrangement uses TRBV10-3 and TRBJ2-2; 10 bases agree with TRBD1. Germline lookup yields CDR1 ENHRY and CDR2 SYGVKD. This CDR3 spans 15 amino acids. V lost 6 bases, J lost 6 bases, and 7 bases stayed unmatched. For the CDR3, the DNA is TGTGCCATCAGACGACAGGGGGCGCTGGCCGGGGAGCTGTTTTTT. Its translation: CAIRRQGALAGELFF.

The table lists this clonotype with a few counts. The V call is TRBV19, the J call TRBJ2-7; 7 bases match TRBD1. Germline V gives CDR1 LNHDA, CDR2 SQIVND (reference sequence). The V gene end was trimmed by 9 bases and the J gene end by 3 bases; junction bases not matched to a gene: 11. The CDR3 has 14 amino acids. The CDR3 loop reads CASSDRVGVYEQYF. The CDR3 bases are TGTGCCAGCTCCGACAGGGTGGGGGTCTACGAGCAGTACTTC.

Notes on this clonotype: At one end, the junction sequence differs from germline, possibly due to a read error. CDR3 sequence reads: CSANTGSTGTQYF. CDR3 coding DNA: TGCAGTGCTAATACAGGGAGCACAGGTACGCAGTATTTT. The chain joins TRBV20-1 to TRBJ2-3; D is perhaps TRBD1 (6 bases). The length of the CDR3 is 13 residues. Germline CDR1 DFQATT, CDR2 SNEGSKA (reference sequence).

This clonotype was picked up many times. The junction and the germline gene differ at one end; a read error may be behind it. This chain links TRBV20-1 with TRBJ2-4, with D possibly being TRBD2 (6 bases). This CDR3 spans 11 amino acids. Per germline, CDR1 DFQATT and CDR2 SNEGSKA (reference sequence). The CDR3 DNA follows: TGCAGTGCTAGAGCTAGCGTCATTCAGTCCTTC. Its protein product is CSARASVIQSF.

Relative to its sample, this clonotype is medium-sized. The chain links TRBV29-1 to TRBJ2-7; D is unresolved. V lost 4 bases, J lost 6 bases, and 19 bases lay in between. CDR1 and CDR2 (germline): SQVTM, ANQGSEA. The CDR3 covers 14 residues. CDR3 region: CSVVTVGKAGEQYF. DNA of the CDR3: TGCAGCGTTGTAACAGTTGGGAAGGCTGGCGAGCAGTACTTC.